The 26 T cell receptor beta chains presented below share a single source sample, sequenced in a study of blood T cell repertoires in COVID-19. Sequencing was performed with immunoSEQ multiplex PCR; in TCRdb, only in-frame clones are kept and a portion is missing. The table has 150,000 to 200,000 clones, approximately 79% seen once. The sequenced sample consisted of peripheral blood. The receptors stem from a woman in her forties with COVID-19, enrolled during active disease.

The chain joins TRBV5-8 to TRBJ1-2, with D perhaps matching TRBD1 (6 bases). Germline V gene sequence: CDR1 SGHTS, CDR2 YDEGEE. V was clipped by 1 base and J by 7 bases, with 8 bases between them. This CDR3 contains 12 residues. The CDR3 bases are TGTGCCAGCAGCTTGCAGGGGACTGGCTACACCTTC. This gives the protein CASSLQGTGYTF. Full variable domain (outside the CDR3, taken from reference TRBV5-8 and TRBJ1-2): EAGVTQSPTHLIKTRGQQATLRCSPISGHTSVYWYQQALGLGLQFLLWYDEGEERNRGNFPPRFSGRQFPNYSSELNVNALELEDSALYLCASSLQGTGYTFGSGTRLTVV.

About this clone itself: This sample also contains other DNA sequences that code for the same CDR3. The chain employs TRBV28 and TRBJ2-7; 12 bases map to TRBD2. Per the germline V gene, CDR1 is MDHEN and CDR2 is SYDVKM. The CDR3 is 14 amino acids. Unmatched junction bases numbered 1, after V lost 6 bases and J lost 1 base. CDR3 residues: CASSLAGGSYEQYF. CDR3 bases: TGTGCCAGCAGCCTAGCGGGAGGGTCCTACGAGCAGTACTTC.

The chain has TRBV7-3 and TRBJ2-2, with no clear D. V lost 5 bases and J 1 base, leaving 8 bases between the germline ends. The CDR3 has 14 residues. In germline, CDR1 is SGHTA, CDR2 FQGTGA. CDR3: CASSETVNTGELFF. The CDR3, as DNA: TGTGCCAGCAGCGAGACTGTGAACACCGGGGAGCTGTTTTTT.

This clone was seen once. The CDR3 DNA sequence: TGTGCCAGCAGTAGTCCCCAGACTACAGATACGCAGTATTTT. Amino acid sequence: CASSSPQTTDTQYF. The rearrangement links TRBV2 to TRBJ2-3; no clear D. The CDR3 loop spans 14 amino acids. Germline V gene lookup returns CDR1 SNHLY and CDR2 FYNNEI. Trimming pared 5 bases from V and 3 bases from J, leaving 12 bases between.

V and J are TRBV14 and TRBJ2-1; no definite D call. V gave up 0 bases and J gave up 8 bases, with 5 bases separating them. CDR3 length: 12 amino acids. Germline lookup yields CDR1 SGHDN and CDR2 FVKESK. CDR3 coding DNA: TGTGCCAGCAGCCAAGATAATGATGAGCAGTTCTTC. It is translated as CASSQDNDEQFF.

This clone was found a few times. The chain employs TRBV12-3 or TRBV12-4 and TRBJ2-1; D gene uncertain. This CDR3 is built from 11 residues. Trimming left V 6 bases short and J 7 bases short, with 7 bases between. The CDR3 nucleotides read TGTGCCAGCAGCAACAGAAATGAGCAGTTCTTC. This sequence encodes CASSNRNEQFF.

As regards this clone: Other DNA variants within this sample encode the same CDR3. In DNA form, the CDR3 reads TGTGCCAGCAGACGACTAGCGGGGGACTCCTACAATGAGCAGTTCTTC. This encodes CASRRLAGDSYNEQFF. V gene TRBV7-9 combines with J gene TRBJ2-1; 12 nucleotides align to TRBD2. The V gene end was trimmed by 6 bases and the J gene end by 0 bases; junction bases not matched to a gene: 3. Germline-derived CDR1 and CDR2 are SEHNR and FQNEAQ (reference sequence). The CDR3 contains 16 residues.

J is TRBJ2-7 and V is TRBV25-1; TRBD1 agrees at 8 bases. Per germline, CDR1 MGHDK and CDR2 SYGVNS. The CDR3 consists of 11 residues. V was pared by 9 bases and J by 7 bases, with 5 bases of the junction left unmatched. DNA of the CDR3: TGTGCCAGGCTAGGACAGGGAGAGCAGTACGTC. Its translation: CARLGQGEQYV.

This clone showed up just a few times. The chain uses TRBV15 and TRBJ2-1, with 7 nucleotides matching TRBD2. The CDR3 is 16 amino acids. Germline trimming cut 3 bases from V and 7 bases from J; bases unmatched to any gene: 12. The germline V gene has CDR1 LNHNV and CDR2 YYDKDF (reference sequence). CDR3 DNA sequence: TGTGCCACCAGCAGCCCTACGGGACTACCCCAGAATGAGCAGTTCTTC. This encodes CATSSPTGLPQNEQFF.

V and J are TRBV6-5 and TRBJ1-2, with D perhaps TRBD1 (6 bases). Germline lookup yields CDR1 MNHEY and CDR2 SVGAGI. Trimming stripped 4 bases from V and 4 bases from J, with 10 bases between. The CDR3 covers 13 residues. The CDR3 loop is CASSFTGIYGYTF. CDR3 coding DNA: TGTGCCAGCAGTTTTACAGGGATCTATGGCTACACCTTC.

This sequence joins TRBV2 and TRBJ1-1; a weak D match, TRBD1 (6 bases). The CDR3 has 15 residues. V lost 0 bases to trimming and J lost 6 bases, with 14 bases between them. CDR1 and CDR2 from the germline V gene are SNHLY and FYNNEI. CDR3 nucleotides: TGTGCCAGCAGTGAAGCTACACAGGGTTACGCTGAAGCTTTCTTT. It is translated as CASSEATQGYAEAFF.

The chain is built from TRBV7-9 and TRBJ2-6; TRBD1 is a possible D gene (6 bases). V was cut by 2 bases and J by 3 bases, with 11 bases left in between. The CDR3 covers 16 residues. Per germline, CDR1 SEHNR and CDR2 FQNEAQ (reference sequence). Here the CDR3 DNA reads TGTGCCAGCAGCTTATCAGGGGCGAGTGGGGCCAACGTCCTGACTTTC. Protein product: CASSLSGASGANVLTF.

J is TRBJ2-3 and V is TRBV7-8, with a weak D call TRBD1 (5 bases). The CDR3 is 15 amino acids. The ends were cut back, 4 bases at V and 3 bases at J, with 14 bases in the middle. The germline V gene has CDR1 SGHVS and CDR2 FQNEAQ. DNA for the CDR3: TGTGCCAGCAGCTCTCCAGAGACAGCTACAGATACGCAGTATTTT. This translates into CASSSPETATDTQYF.

This clone has a handful of counts. The chain couples TRBV2 to TRBJ1-4; tentative D call: TRBD1 (5 bases). Trimming removed 4 bases at V and 0 bases at J, with 9 bases between. Germline assignment: CDR1 SNHLY and CDR2 FYNNEI. The CDR3 has 15 amino acids. The CDR3 region has the DNA TGTGCCAGCAGTGCCGACAGAACAACTAATGAAAAACTGTTTTTT. This translates into CASSADRTTNEKLFF.

The chain couples TRBV4-1 to TRBJ2-7; the D gene is possibly TRBD1 (6 bases). Trimming took off 0 bases at V and 2 bases at J, with 14 bases between the two ends. The CDR3 runs to 16 residues. The V gene's germline CDR1 is MGHRA and CDR2 YSYEKL. Here the CDR3 reads CASSQDNREKAYEQYV. CDR3 DNA sequence: TGCGCCAGCAGCCAAGATAACAGGGAAAAAGCCTACGAGCAGTACGTC.

The chain recombines TRBV2 with TRBJ1-5, with D tentatively TRBD1 (6 bases). This CDR3 comprises 14 residues. Trimming took 5 bases from V and 0 from J, leaving 8 bases between them. CDR1 SNHLY and CDR2 FYNNEI come from the germline V gene. The CDR3 reads CASSKDSSNQPQHF. CDR3 DNA: TGTGCCAGCAGTAAGGACAGTAGCAATCAGCCCCAGCATTTT.

V gene TRBV11-3 combines with J gene TRBJ2-5; 9 positions agree with TRBD2. Trimming at V came to 3 bases and at J to 6 bases, leaving 2 bases not matched to a gene. Germline CDR1 SGHNT, CDR2 YENEEA. This CDR3 spans 13 amino acids. Here the CDR3 DNA reads TGTGCCAGCAGCTTCTCTAGCGGGAAGACCCAGTACTTC. Its translation is CASSFSSGKTQYF.

This chain links TRBV2 with TRBJ1-1; unclear D gene. Germline V lookup: CDR1 SNHLY, CDR2 FYNNEI. This CDR3 spans 11 amino acids. V was trimmed by 10 bases and J by 7 bases, leaving 13 bases between them. The CDR3 reads CANLRNGEAFF. CDR3 sequence (DNA): TGTGCCAACCTGCGGAACGGTGAAGCTTTCTTT. Drawing the rest from reference TRBV2 and TRBJ1-1, the complete variable domain is EPEVTQTPSHQVTQMGQEVILRCVPISNHLYFYWYRQILGQKVEFLVSFYNNEISEKSEIFDDQFSVERPDGSNFTLKIRSTKLEDSAMYFCANLRNGEAFFGQGTRLTVV.

The chain links TRBV14 to TRBJ2-7; 9 nucleotides align to TRBD1. Germline-derived CDR1 and CDR2 are SGHDN and FVKESK. V gave up 4 bases and J gave up 0 bases; unmatched junction bases: 7. The CDR3 sequence is 16 residues long. CDR3 amino acids: CASSPELGQGSYEQYF. The DNA for the CDR3 is TGTGCCAGCAGCCCAGAATTGGGACAGGGCTCCTACGAGCAGTACTTC.

The rearrangement uses TRBV29-1 and TRBJ2-7; the D is unclear. V lost 1 base and J lost 3, with 7 bases in between. Germline assignment: CDR1 SQVTM and CDR2 ANQGSEA. CDR3 length: 12 residues. The CDR3 sequence is CSVEVENYEQYF. The CDR3 region has the DNA TGCAGCGTTGAAGTGGAGAACTACGAGCAGTACTTC.

This clone came up once. The V gene is TRBV2, the J gene TRBJ2-7; a possible D gene is TRBD1 (6 bases). Trimming pared 2 bases from V and 1 base from J, leaving 9 bases between. In germline, CDR1 is SNHLY, CDR2 FYNNEI. The CDR3 has 14 residues. The CDR3 nucleotides are TGTGCCAGCAGTGAACAGGGGATGTCCTACGAGCAGTACGTC. Protein product: CASSEQGMSYEQYV.

The genes are TRBV30 and TRBJ2-3; TRBD2 aligns across 12 bases. The germline CDR1 and CDR2 sequences are GTSNPN and SVGIG (reference sequence). Unmatched junction bases numbered 11, after V lost 4 bases and J lost 9 bases. The CDR3 totals 15 residues. The CDR3: CAWIGASGGARTQYF. CDR3 in DNA: TGTGCCTGGATTGGGGCTAGCGGGGGGGCCAGGACGCAGTATTTT.

This clone occurred once. The chain joins TRBV3-1 (or the pseudogene TRBV3-2) to TRBJ1-1; D is unresolved. Trimming pared 3 bases from V and 0 bases from J, leaving 5 bases between. Germline CDR1 is LGHDT and CDR2 is YNNKEL (reference sequence). This CDR3 contains 13 residues. For the CDR3, the DNA is TGTGCCAGCAGCCAGAACATGAACACTGAAGCTTTCTTT. Amino acid sequence: CASSQNMNTEAFF.

This clone was seen more than once but under ten times. This chain uses TRBV5-6 with TRBJ1-3; D is undetermined. The germline CDR1 and CDR2 sequences are SGHDT and YYEEEE. Trimming removed 1 base from V and 0 bases from J, with 5 bases in between. The CDR3 is made up of 14 amino acids. The CDR3 nucleotides read TGTGCCAGCAGCTTGTCCAGCTCTGGAAACACCATATATTTT. Translated: CASSLSSSGNTIYF.

V gene TRBV11-2 combines with J gene TRBJ2-2; D unresolved. Germline loops: CDR1 SGHAT, CDR2 FQNNGV. The CDR3 extends over 14 amino acids. The V end lost 5 bases, the J end lost 7 bases, and 14 bases lay between the germline ends. The CDR3 sequence: CASSPHELSGELFF. The CDR3 DNA reads TGTGCCAGCAGCCCCCATGAGCTTAGCGGGGAGCTGTTTTTT.

The chain employs TRBV10-3 and TRBJ2-2; D perhaps matches TRBD1 (6 bases). This CDR3 has 13 residues. Germline CDR1 and CDR2: ENHRY and SYGVKD. The V end lost 11 bases, the J end lost 3 bases, and 13 bases lay between the germline ends. The CDR3 bases are TGTGCCTCTAAGGACAGCCACACCGGGGAGCTGTTTTTT. Translating it yields CASKDSHTGELFF.